The TCR beta chain under discussion was sequenced for a study of CD8+ T cells in alopecia areata. In the study overall: People stayed on tofacitinib for 6 to 18 months, then stopped the drug for 6 months.

cDNA serving as the sequencing template came from extracted, reverse transcribed RNA. Assay used: immunoSEQ multiplex PCR; TCRdb lists only in-frame clones, some missing. The repertoire consists of 150,000 to 200,000 clones, with around 60% occurring once and the leading ten covering roughly 14%. Study observations and caveats: Scalp lesions, especially in alopecia totalis/universalis, had higher clonality than normal scalp.

V lost 7 bases and J 2 bases, leaving 18 bases between the germline ends. There are 15 residues in the CDR3. CDR1 MNHEY and CDR2 SMNVEV come from the germline V gene (reference sequence). Remarks on this clone: Its antigen is as yet unknown.

This clonotype was sampled from a human donor with alopecia areata. The chain joins TRBV27 to TRBJ2-7, with D tentatively TRBD1 or TRBD2 (5 bases each). This specimen consisted of CD4+ T cells sorted from blood, obtained at week 0. For the CDR3, the DNA is TGTGCCAGCACCATGGGGGATTTGGGGGCCTACGAGCAGTACTTC. Its translation is CASTMGDLGAYEQYF.